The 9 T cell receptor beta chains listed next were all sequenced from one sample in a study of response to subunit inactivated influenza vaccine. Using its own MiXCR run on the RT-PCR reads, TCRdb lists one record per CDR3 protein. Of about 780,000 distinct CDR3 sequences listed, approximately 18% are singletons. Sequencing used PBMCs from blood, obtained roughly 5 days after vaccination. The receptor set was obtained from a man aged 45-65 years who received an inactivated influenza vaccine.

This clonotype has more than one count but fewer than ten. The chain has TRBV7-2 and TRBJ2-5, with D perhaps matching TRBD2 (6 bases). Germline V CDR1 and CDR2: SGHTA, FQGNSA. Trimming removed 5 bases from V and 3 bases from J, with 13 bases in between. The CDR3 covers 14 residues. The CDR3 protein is CASSPPWGEETQYF. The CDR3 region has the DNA TGTGCCAGCAGCCCTCCCTGGGGGGAAGAGACCCAGTACTTC.

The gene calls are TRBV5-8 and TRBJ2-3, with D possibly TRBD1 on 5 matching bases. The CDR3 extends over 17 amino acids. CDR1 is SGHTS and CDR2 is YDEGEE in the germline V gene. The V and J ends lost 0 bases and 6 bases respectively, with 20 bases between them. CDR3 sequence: CASSLAFWFRNRDTQYF. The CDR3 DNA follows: TGTGCCAGCAGCTTGGCCTTTTGGTTCAGGAACAGGGATACGCAGTATTTT.

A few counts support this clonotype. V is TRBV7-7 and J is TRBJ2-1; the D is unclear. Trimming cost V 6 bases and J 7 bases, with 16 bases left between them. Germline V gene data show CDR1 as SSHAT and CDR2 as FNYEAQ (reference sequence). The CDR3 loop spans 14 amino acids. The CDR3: CASSRDLGINEQFF. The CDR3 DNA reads TGTGCCAGCAGTCGAGACCTCGGAATTAATGAGCAGTTCTTC.

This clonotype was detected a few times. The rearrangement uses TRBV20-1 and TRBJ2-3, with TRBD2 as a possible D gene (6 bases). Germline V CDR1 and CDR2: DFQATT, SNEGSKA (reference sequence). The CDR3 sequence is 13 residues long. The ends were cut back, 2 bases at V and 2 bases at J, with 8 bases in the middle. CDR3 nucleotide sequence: TGCAGTGCTAGAAGGGACTTCACAGATACGCAGTATTTT. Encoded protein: CSARRDFTDTQYF.

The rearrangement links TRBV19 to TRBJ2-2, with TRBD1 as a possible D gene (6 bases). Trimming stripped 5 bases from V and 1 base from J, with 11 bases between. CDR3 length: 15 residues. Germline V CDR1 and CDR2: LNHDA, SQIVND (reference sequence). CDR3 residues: CASSHETGNTGELFF. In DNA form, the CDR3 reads TGTGCCAGTAGTCACGAGACAGGGAACACCGGGGAGCTGTTTTTT.

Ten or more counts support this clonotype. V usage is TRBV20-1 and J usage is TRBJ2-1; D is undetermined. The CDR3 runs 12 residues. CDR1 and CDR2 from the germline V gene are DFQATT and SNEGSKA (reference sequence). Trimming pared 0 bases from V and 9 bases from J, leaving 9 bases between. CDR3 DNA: TGCAGTGCTAGAGAATGGGATGGTGAGCAGTTCTTC. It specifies CSAREWDGEQFF.

In nucleotides, the CDR3 is TGTGCCAGCAGCGCTGTTAATAGTCAGAAGTCGTTGCAGACCCAGTACTTC. Protein sequence: CASSAVNSQKSLQTQYF. The V and J genes are TRBV7-9 and TRBJ2-5; D is ambiguous. V lost 5 bases and J lost 6, with 25 bases in between. The CDR3 is 17 residues long. CDR1 is SEHNR and CDR2 is FQNEAQ in the germline V gene (reference sequence).

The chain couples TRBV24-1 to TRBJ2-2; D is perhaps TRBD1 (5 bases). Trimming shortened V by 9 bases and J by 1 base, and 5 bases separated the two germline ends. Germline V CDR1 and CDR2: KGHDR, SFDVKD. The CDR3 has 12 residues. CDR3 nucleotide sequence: TGTGCCACCGGACAGAACACCGGGGAGCTGTTTTTT. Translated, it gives CATGQNTGELFF.

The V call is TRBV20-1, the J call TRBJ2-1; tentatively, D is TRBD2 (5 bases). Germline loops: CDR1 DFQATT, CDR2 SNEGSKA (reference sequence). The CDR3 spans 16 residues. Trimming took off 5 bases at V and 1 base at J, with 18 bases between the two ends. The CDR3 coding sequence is TGCAGTGCTTTACAACTAGTCGCGCCTTCCTACAATGAGCAGTTCTTC. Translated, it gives CSALQLVAPSYNEQFF.